Following are 3 T cell receptor beta chains from one sample sequenced in a study of blood T cell repertoires in COVID-19 (dated by TCRdb to 2019 to 2021). The library came from the immunoSEQ multiplex PCR assay. TCRdb limited this immuneACCESS table to in-frame rearrangements with V and J called. A share of clones is missing; checked studies link under half to unresolved V genes, and the rest is unexplained. Within this sample are roughly 350,000 clones, with 70% to 90% of them counted one time only. The ten most abundant clones make up around 4% of the sample. Sample: peripheral blood. Receptor source: a woman between 45 and 65 years old with active or convalescent COVID-19.

The V gene is TRBV6-6, the J gene TRBJ1-5; D unclear. V lost 4 bases and J 4 bases, leaving 11 bases between the germline ends. Germline V gene data show CDR1 as MNHNY and CDR2 as SVGAGI (reference sequence). The CDR3 totals 14 residues. CDR3 coding DNA: TGTGCCAGCAGTTCGGGGAGACCAAATCAGCCCCAGCATTTT. It is translated as CASSSGRPNQPQHF.

This chain connects TRBV20-1 to TRBJ2-5; the D is unclear. Per germline, CDR1 DFQATT and CDR2 SNEGSKA (reference sequence). CDR3 length: 13 amino acids. Trimming shortened V by 3 bases and J by 0 bases, and 8 bases separated the two germline ends. The CDR3 DNA follows: TGCAGTGCTAGTGAGACTCACCAAGAGACCCAGTACTTC. Protein sequence: CSASETHQETQYF.

This chain uses TRBV5-1 with TRBJ1-1; 9 bases map to TRBD1. There are 14 residues in the CDR3. The germline V gene encodes CDR1 SGHRS and CDR2 YFSETQ. The ends lost 4 bases at V and 6 bases at J; junction bases unmatched: 7. CDR3 sequence reads: CASSPGQGWAEAFF. Written as DNA, the CDR3 is TGCGCCAGCAGCCCGGGACAGGGATGGGCTGAAGCTTTCTTT.